The source of this T cell receptor beta chain is a study of shared clonotypes between healthy human individuals. After removal of 0 bases from V and 1 base from J, the junction contained 4 bases not matched to a gene. The CDR3 sequence is 16 residues long. CDR1 SGDLS and CDR2 YYNGEE come from the germline V gene. Researchers ran the assay at a deep level. TCRdb keeps only in-frame clones here, not all; method: immunoSEQ multiplex PCR. Among nearly 2 million clones listed, approximately 95% were seen once. Study-wide results and limits: Sharing of clonotypes among donors was expected to vary with sequencing depth. The represented genetic and exposure-history diversity was limited by the small number of donors.

As regards this clone: What it recognizes is unknown.

The naive CD8 fraction comprised CD45RO-negative cells positively selected for CCR7 and excluded terminally differentiated effector memory CD45RA+ cells. The TCR was taken from a man between 18 and 35 years old in good health. The specimen sequenced was naive CD8+ T cells sorted from blood. The chain couples TRBV9 to TRBJ2-7, with 10 bases that match TRBD2. CDR3 nucleotides: TGTGCCAGCAGCGTAGACCAGCGGGGGGGTTCCTACGAGCAGTACTTC. Translated, it gives CASSVDQRGGSYEQYF.